This entry lists 13 T cell receptor beta chains sequenced from one sample in a study of shared clonotypes between healthy human individuals. Sequencing was performed with immunoSEQ multiplex PCR; in TCRdb, only in-frame clones are kept and a portion is missing. The repertoire includes more than 2,000,000 clones, just over 90% of them detected once, and 0.35% to 0.45% sits in the top ten. Sequenced material: naive CD4+ T cells from PBMCs. Specified subset: CD45RA+ positively selected. The receptors here all came from a man in his late teens or twenties in good health. Some clones in this sample may be carry-over from other donors' samples.

This rearrangement joins TRBV5-4 to TRBJ2-1; D not certain. In germline, CDR1 is SGHNT, CDR2 YYREEE (reference sequence). V shed 0 bases and J shed 10 bases, with 8 bases lying between them. The CDR3 sequence is 12 residues long. The CDR3 sequence is CASSLESGEQFF. The CDR3 DNA sequence: TGTGCCAGCAGCTTGGAGTCCGGGGAGCAGTTCTTC.

The sample holds one count of this clone. The chain carries TRBV5-4 and TRBJ2-2; 12 nucleotides agree with TRBD1. Germline V gene data show CDR1 as SGHNT and CDR2 as YYREEE (reference sequence). The junction had 11 bases not matched to a gene; V was cut back by 4 bases and J by 7 bases. The CDR3 has 17 amino acids. CDR3 sequence (DNA): TGTGCCAGCAGCGTACCCGGGACAGGGGGCGGTATCGGGGAGCTGTTTTTT. Protein product: CASSVPGTGGGIGELFF. Full variable domain (remainder filled in from reference TRBV5-4 and TRBJ2-2): ETGVTQSPTHLIKTRGQQVTLRCSSQSGHNTVSWYQQALGQGPQFIFQYYREEENGRGNFPPRFSGLQFPNYSSELNVNALELDDSALYLCASSVPGTGGGIGELFFGEGSRLTVL.

The chain recombines TRBV28 with TRBJ1-5, with unresolved D. CDR1 is MDHEN, CDR2 SYDVKM, per germline. Between the trimmed V and J ends, which lost 5 bases and 4 bases, there was a span of 21 bases. CDR3 size: 17 residues. CDR3 nucleotide sequence: TGTGCCAGCAGTACGCCCCCATTTGGGGTAGGAAATCAGCCCCAGCATTTT. Protein sequence: CASSTPPFGVGNQPQHF.

The chain couples TRBV6-1 to TRBJ1-5, with 8 bases that match TRBD1. The CDR3 totals 14 residues. V trimming: 5 bases; J trimming: 6 bases; junction bases outside the gene matches: 6. The germline V gene has CDR1 MNHNS and CDR2 SASEGT. CDR3 sequence reads: CASSPSGGPQPQHF. CDR3 bases: TGTGCCAGCAGTCCTTCAGGGGGCCCTCAGCCCCAGCATTTT.

The DNA for the CDR3 is TGTGCCAGCAGTTACGTTGGGGGGGGCTCCTACAATGAGCAGTTCTTC. This codes for CASSYVGGGSYNEQFF. This chain connects TRBV6-5 to TRBJ2-1; TRBD2 aligns across 7 bases. From germline, CDR1 is MNHEY and CDR2 SVGAGI. V lost 2 bases and J lost 0; bases outside the gene matches: 4. The CDR3 has 16 residues.

This chain links TRBV29-1 with TRBJ1-4; perhaps TRBD1 as D (6 bases). Trimming removed 6 bases at V and 4 bases at J, with 18 bases between. The germline gives CDR1 SQVTM, CDR2 ANQGSEA. The CDR3 extends over 15 amino acids. CDR3 sequence (DNA): TGCAGCGTCCTCGGGGGGGCAGTTAATAATGAAAAACTGTTTTTT. This gives the protein CSVLGGAVNNEKLFF.

Here the CDR3 DNA reads TGTGCCAGCAGCTTGGGACAAGCCGACTCTGAAGCTTTCTTT. Residues: CASSLGQADSEAFF. The V gene is TRBV13, the J gene TRBJ1-1, with D perhaps TRBD1 (6 bases). This CDR3 has 14 amino acids. V was clipped by 3 bases and J by 6 bases, with 14 bases between them. Germline V gene data show CDR1 as PRHDT and CDR2 as FYEKMQ (reference sequence).

The chain employs TRBV28 and TRBJ2-5; D uncertain. The CDR3 consists of 13 residues. Germline V lookup: CDR1 MDHEN, CDR2 SYDVKM. Trimming pared 5 bases from V and 10 bases from J, leaving 17 bases between. The CDR3 protein is CASSPPQLGNQYF. For the CDR3, the DNA is TGTGCCAGCAGTCCACCGCAACTGGGCAACCAGTACTTC.

In its sample, this clone was seen once. The rearrangement joins TRBV7-6 to TRBJ1-5, with TRBD1 identical over 9 bases. Trimming cost V 4 bases and J 5 bases; bases outside gene matches: 6. Looked up from germline, CDR1 is SGHVS and CDR2 is FNYEAQ. The CDR3 covers 15 residues. The DNA for the CDR3 is TGTGCCAGCAGCTCAGGGACAGGGCTTGATCAGCCCCAGCATTTT. Encoded protein: CASSSGTGLDQPQHF.

The rearrangement joins TRBV15 to TRBJ1-3; D is unresolved. Trimming removed 0 bases from V and 8 bases from J, with 11 bases in between. This CDR3 region has 14 residues. Per germline, CDR1 LNHNV and CDR2 YYDKDF (reference sequence). The CDR3 DNA reads as TGTGCCACCAGCAGAGACGGGAGGGTAGACACCATATATTTT. The encoded protein is CATSRDGRVDTIYF.

The rearrangement joins TRBV28 to TRBJ2-7, with 7 bases fitting TRBD2. Trimming took 4 bases from V and 0 from J; bases not matched to a gene: 6. This CDR3 has 15 amino acids. The germline CDR1 and CDR2 sequences are MDHEN and SYDVKM. The CDR3 DNA follows: TGTGCCAGCAGTTCCTTAGCGGGCGACTCCTACGAGCAGTACTTC. Amino acid sequence: CASSSLAGDSYEQYF.

The rearrangement uses TRBV5-3 and TRBJ2-1, with D perhaps being TRBD1 or TRBD2 (7 bases each). TRBV5-3 is assigned to the ORF class and has an uncertain function. V shed 0 bases and J shed 5 bases, with 15 bases lying between them. The CDR3 totals 16 residues. Here the CDR3 reads CARSLARGRAHNEQFF. For the CDR3, the DNA is TGTGCCAGAAGCTTGGCCAGGGGGAGGGCACACAATGAGCAGTTCTTC.

The genes are TRBV4-2 and TRBJ1-5, with D perhaps TRBD1 (6 bases). The V gene's germline CDR1 is LGHNA and CDR2 YNFKEQ. The CDR3 is 15 amino acids. Trimming left V 4 bases short and J 2 bases short, with 12 bases between. In DNA form, the CDR3 reads TGTGCCAGCAGCCCTAACAGGGCGGGCAATCAGCCCCAGCATTTT. Residues: CASSPNRAGNQPQHF.